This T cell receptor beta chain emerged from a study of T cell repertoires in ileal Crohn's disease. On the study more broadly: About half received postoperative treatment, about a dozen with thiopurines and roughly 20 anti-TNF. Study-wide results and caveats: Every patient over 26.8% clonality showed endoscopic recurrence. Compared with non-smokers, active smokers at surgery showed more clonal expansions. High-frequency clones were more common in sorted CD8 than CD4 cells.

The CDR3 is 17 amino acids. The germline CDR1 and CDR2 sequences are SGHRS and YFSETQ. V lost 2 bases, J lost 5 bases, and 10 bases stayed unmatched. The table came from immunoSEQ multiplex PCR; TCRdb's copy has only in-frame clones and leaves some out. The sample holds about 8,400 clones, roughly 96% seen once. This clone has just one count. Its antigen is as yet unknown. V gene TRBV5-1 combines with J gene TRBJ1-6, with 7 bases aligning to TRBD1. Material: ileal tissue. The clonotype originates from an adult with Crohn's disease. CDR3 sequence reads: CASSLRGTGTDNSPLHF. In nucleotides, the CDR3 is TGCGCCAGCAGCTTAAGGGGTACCGGGACAGATAATTCACCCCTCCACTTT.